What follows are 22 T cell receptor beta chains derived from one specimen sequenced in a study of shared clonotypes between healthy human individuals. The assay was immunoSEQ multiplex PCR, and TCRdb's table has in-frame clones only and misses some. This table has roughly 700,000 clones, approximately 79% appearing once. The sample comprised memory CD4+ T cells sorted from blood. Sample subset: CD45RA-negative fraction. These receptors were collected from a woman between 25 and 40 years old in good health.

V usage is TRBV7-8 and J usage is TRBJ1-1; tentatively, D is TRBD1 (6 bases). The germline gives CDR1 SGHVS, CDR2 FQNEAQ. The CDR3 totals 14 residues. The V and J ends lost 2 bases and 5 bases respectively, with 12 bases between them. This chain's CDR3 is CASSLKRGRTEAFF. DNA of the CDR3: TGTGCCAGCAGCTTAAAAAGGGGGAGGACTGAAGCTTTCTTT. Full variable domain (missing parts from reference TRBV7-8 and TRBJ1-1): GAGVSQSPRYKVAKRGQDVALRCDPISGHVSLFWYQQALGQGPEFLTYFQNEAQLDKSGLPSDRFFAERPEGSVSTLKIQRTQQEDSAVYLCASSLKRGRTEAFFGQGTRLTVV.

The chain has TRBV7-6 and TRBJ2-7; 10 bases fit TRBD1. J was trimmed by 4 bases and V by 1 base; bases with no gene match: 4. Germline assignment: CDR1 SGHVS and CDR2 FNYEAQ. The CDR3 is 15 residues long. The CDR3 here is CASSLGGTGEYEQYF. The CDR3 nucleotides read TGTGCCAGCAGCTTAGGAGGGACAGGGGAGTACGAGCAGTACTTC.

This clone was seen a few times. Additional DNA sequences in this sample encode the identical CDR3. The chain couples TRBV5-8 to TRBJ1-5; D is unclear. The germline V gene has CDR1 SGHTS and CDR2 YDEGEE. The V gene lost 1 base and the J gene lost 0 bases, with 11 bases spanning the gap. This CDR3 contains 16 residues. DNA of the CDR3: TGTGCCAGCAGCTTGAGGAGGTCATATAGCAATCAGCCCCAGCATTTT. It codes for CASSLRRSYSNQPQHF.

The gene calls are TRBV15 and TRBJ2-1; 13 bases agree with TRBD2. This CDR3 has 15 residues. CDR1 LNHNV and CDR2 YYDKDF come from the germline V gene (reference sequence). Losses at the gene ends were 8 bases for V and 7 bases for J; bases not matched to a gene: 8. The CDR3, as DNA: TGTGCCACCTCCGGACTAGCGGGAGAAGTAAATGAGCAGTTCTTC. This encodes CATSGLAGEVNEQFF.

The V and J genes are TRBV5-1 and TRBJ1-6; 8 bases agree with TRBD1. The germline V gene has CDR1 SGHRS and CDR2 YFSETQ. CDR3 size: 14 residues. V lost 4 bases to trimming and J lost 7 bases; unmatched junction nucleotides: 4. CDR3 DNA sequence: TGCGCCAGCAGCGCGGGACAGGAGAATTCACCCCTCCACTTT. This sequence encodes CASSAGQENSPLHF.

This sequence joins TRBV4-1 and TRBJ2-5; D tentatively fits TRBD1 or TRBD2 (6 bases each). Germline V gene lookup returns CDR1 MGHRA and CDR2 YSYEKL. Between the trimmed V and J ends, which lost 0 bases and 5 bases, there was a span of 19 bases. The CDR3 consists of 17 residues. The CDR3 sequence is CASSQDGPFRGDETQYF. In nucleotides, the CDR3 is TGCGCCAGCAGCCAAGATGGACCCTTTAGGGGGGACGAGACCCAGTACTTC.

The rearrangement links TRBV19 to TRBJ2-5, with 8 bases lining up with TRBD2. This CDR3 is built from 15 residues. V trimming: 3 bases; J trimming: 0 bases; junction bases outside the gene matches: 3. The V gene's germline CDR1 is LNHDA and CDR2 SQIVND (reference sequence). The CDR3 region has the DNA TGTGCCAGTAGTATTTTAGCGGGGCACCAAGAGACCCAGTACTTC. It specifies CASSILAGHQETQYF. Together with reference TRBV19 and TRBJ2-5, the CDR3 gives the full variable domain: DGGITQSPKYLFRKEGQNVTLSCEQNLNHDAMYWYRQDPGQGLRLIYYSQIVNDFQKGDIAEGYSVSREKKESFPLTVTSAQKNPTAFYLCASSILAGHQETQYFGPGTRLLVL.

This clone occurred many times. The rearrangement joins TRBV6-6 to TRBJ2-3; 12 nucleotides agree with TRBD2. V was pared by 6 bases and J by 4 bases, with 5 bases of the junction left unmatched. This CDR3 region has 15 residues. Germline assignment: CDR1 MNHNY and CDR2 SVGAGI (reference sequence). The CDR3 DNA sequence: TGTGCCAGCAGCCAAACTAGCGGGAGGTCAGATACGCAGTATTTT. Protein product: CASSQTSGRSDTQYF.

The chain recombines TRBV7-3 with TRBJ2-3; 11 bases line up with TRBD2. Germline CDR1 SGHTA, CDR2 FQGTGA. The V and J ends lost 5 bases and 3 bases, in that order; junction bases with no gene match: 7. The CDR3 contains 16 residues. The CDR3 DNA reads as TGTGCCAGCAGCGCATCACTAGCGGGAGTTACAGATACGCAGTATTTT. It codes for CASSASLAGVTDTQYF.

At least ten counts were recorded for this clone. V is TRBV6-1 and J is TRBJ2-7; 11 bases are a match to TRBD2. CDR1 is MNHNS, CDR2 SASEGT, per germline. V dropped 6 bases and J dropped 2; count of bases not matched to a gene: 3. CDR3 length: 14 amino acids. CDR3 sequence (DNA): TGTGCCAGCAGGGTAGCGGGAGGGCCCTACGAGCAGTACTTC. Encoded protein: CASRVAGGPYEQYF.

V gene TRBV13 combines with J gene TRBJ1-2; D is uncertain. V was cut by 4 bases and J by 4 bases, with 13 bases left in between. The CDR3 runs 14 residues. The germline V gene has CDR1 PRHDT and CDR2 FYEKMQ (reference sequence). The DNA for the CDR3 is TGTGCCAGCAGCTCCAAGACCAGTCCCTATGGCTACACCTTC. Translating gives CASSSKTSPYGYTF.

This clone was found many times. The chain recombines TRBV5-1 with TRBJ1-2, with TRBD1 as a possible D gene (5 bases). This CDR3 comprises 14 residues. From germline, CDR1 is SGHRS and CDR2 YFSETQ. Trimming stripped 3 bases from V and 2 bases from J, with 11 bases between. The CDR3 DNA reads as TGCGCCAGCAGCTCGGACGGGGCCAACTATGGCTACACCTTC. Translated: CASSSDGANYGYTF.

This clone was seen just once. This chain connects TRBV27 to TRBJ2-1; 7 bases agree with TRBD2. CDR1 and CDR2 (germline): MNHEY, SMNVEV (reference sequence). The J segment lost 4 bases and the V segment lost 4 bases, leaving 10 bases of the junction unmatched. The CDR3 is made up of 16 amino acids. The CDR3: CASSSLAATSYNEQFF. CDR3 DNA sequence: TGTGCCAGCAGTTCTCTAGCGGCCACCTCTTACAATGAGCAGTTCTTC.

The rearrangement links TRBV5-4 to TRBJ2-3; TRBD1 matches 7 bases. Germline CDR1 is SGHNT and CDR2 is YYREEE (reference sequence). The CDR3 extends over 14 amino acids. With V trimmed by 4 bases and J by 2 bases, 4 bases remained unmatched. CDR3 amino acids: CASSRGQTTDTQYF. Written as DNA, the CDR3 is TGTGCCAGCAGCAGGGGACAGACCACAGATACGCAGTATTTT.

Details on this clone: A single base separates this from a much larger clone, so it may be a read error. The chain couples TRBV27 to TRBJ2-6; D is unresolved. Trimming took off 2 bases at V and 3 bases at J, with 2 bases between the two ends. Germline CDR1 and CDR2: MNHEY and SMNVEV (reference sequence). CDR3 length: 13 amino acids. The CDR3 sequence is CASSLGGANVLTF. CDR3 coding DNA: TGTGCCAGCAGTTTAGGTGGGGCCAACGTCCTGACTTTC. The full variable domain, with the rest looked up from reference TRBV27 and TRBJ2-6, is EAQVTQNPRYLITVTGKKLTVTCSQNMNHEYMSWYRQDPGLGLRQIYYSMNVEVTDKGDVPEGYKVSRKEKRNFPLILESPSPNQTSLYFCASSLGGANVLTFGAGSRLTVL.

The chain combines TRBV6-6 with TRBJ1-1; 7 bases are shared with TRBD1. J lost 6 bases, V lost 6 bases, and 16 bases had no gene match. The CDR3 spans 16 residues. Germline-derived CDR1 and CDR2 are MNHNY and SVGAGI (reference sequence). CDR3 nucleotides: TGTGCCAGCAGCGGCACCGGGGAGGGGGCCGTGGCTGAAGCTTTCTTT. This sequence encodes CASSGTGEGAVAEAFF.

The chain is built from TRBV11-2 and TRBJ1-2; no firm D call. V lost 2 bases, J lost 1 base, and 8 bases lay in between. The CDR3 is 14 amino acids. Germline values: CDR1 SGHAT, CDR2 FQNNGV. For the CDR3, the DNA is TGTGCCAGCAGCTTACAGAGAGATAACTATGGCTACACCTTC. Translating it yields CASSLQRDNYGYTF.

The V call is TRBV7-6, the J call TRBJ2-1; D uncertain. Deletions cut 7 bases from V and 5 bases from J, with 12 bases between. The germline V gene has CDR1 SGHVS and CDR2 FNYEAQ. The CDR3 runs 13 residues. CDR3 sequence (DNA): TGTGCCAGCAAGGGATGGGCCAACAATGAGCAGTTCTTC. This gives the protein CASKGWANNEQFF.

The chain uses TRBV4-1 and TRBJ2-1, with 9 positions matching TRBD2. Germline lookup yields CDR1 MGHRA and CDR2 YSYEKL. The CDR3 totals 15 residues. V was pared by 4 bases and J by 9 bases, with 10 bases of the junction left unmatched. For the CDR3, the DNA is TGCGCCAGCAGCCGTTTAGCGGGAGTCAATGGTGAGCAGTTCTTC. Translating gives CASSRLAGVNGEQFF.

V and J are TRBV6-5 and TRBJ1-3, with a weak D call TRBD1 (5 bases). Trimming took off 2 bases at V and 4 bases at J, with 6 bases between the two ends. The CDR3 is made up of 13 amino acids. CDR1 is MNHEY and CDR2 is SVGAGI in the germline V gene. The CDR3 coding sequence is TGTGCCAGCAGTTACCGGACAGGAAACACCATATATTTT. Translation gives CASSYRTGNTIYF.

The CDR3 spells CATYSRDSGYEQYF. DNA for the CDR3: TGTGCCACCTACTCTCGGGACTCCGGCTACGAGCAGTACTTC. This chain uses TRBV28 with TRBJ2-7; possibly TRBD2 for D (6 bases). Germline CDR1 MDHEN, CDR2 SYDVKM. V dropped 10 bases and J dropped 3 bases, with 19 bases sitting between them. CDR3 size: 14 residues.

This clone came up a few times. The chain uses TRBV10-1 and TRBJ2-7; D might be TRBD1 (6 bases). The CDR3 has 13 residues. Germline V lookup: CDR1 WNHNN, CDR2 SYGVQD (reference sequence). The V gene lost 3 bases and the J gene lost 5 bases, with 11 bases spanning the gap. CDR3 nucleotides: TGCGCCAGCAGTGATGGGGGCCTGGACGAGCAGTACTTC. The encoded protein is CASSDGGLDEQYF.